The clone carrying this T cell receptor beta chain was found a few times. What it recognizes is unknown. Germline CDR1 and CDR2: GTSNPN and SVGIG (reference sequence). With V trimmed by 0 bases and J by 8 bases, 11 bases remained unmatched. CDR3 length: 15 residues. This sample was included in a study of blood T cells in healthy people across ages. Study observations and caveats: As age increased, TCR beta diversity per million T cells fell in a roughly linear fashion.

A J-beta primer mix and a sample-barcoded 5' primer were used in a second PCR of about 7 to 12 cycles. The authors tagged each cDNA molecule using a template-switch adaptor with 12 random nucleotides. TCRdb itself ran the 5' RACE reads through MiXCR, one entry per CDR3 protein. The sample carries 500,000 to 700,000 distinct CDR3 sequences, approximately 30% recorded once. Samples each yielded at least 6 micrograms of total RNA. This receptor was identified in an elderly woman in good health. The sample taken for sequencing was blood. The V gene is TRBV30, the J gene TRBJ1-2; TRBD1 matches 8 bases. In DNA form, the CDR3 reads TGTGCCTGGAGTGTACTGAGACAGGGGCCTGAGGGCTACACCTTC. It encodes CAWSVLRQGPEGYTF.